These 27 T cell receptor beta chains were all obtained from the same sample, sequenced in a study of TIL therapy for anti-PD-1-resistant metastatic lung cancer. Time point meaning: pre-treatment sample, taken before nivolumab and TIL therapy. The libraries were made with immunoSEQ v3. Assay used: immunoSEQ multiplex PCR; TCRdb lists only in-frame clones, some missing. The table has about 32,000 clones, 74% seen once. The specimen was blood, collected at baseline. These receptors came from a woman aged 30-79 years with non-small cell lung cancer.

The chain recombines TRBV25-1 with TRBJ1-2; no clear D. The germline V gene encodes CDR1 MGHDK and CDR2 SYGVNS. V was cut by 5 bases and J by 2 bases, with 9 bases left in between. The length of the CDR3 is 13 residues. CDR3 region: CASSPGTNYGYTF. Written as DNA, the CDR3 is TGTGCCAGCAGTCCAGGCACCAACTATGGCTACACCTTC.

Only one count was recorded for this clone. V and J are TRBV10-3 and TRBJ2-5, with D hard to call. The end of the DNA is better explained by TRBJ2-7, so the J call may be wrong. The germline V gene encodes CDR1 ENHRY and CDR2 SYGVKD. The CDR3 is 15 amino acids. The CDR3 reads CAISETRLTPPEQYF. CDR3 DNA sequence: TGTGCCATCAGTGAGACGCGACTTACTCCCCCCGAGCAGTACTTC.

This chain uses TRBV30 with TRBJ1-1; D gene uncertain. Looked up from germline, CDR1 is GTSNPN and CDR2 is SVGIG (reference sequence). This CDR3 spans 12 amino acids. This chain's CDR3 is CAGVREHSEAFF. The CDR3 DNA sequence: TGTGCTGGGGTCCGGGAACACTCTGAAGCTTTCTTT.

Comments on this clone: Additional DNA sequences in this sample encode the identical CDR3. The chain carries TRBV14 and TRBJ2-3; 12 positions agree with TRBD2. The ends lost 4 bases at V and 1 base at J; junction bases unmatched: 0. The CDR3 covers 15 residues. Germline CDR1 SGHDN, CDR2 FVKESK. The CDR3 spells CASSRTSGGTDTQYF. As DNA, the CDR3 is TGTGCCAGCAGCCGGACTAGCGGGGGCACAGATACGCAGTATTTT.

This CDR3 is CASSQRRTSDQPQHF. CDR3 in DNA: TGTGCCAGCTCCCAGAGAAGGACCTCGGATCAGCCCCAGCATTTT. The chain carries TRBV18 and TRBJ1-5; D is undetermined. Per germline, CDR1 KGHSH and CDR2 LQKENI. This CDR3 has 15 amino acids. V lost 6 bases, J lost 5 bases, and 17 bases lay in between.

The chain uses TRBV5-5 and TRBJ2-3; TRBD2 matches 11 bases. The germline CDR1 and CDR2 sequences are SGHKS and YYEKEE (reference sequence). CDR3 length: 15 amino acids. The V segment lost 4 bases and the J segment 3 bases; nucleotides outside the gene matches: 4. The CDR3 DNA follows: TGTGCCAGCAGCCCCTGGACTAGCGGGACAGATACGCAGTATTTT. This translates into CASSPWTSGTDTQYF.

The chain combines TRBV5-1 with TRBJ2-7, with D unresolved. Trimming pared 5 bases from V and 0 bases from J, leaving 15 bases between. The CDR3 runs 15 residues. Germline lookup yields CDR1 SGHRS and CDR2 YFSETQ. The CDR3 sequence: CASSQRRSSSYEQYF. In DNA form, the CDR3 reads TGCGCCAGCAGTCAACGGCGGTCGAGCTCCTACGAGCAGTACTTC.

As DNA, the CDR3 is TGTGCCAGCAGCTTGGGAGCGGGAGGTATGGGTGAGCAGTTCTTC. This gives the protein CASSLGAGGMGEQFF. This chain connects TRBV5-4 to TRBJ2-1, with TRBD2 matching over 9 bases. The CDR3 spans 15 residues. V shed 0 bases and J 9 bases; nucleotides not matched to a gene: 7. The germline V gene has CDR1 SGHNT and CDR2 YYREEE (reference sequence).

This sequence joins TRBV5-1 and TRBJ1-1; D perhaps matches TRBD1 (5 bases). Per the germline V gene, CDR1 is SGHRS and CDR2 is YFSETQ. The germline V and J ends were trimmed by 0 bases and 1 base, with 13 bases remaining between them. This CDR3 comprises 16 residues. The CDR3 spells CASSLAGTDRNTEAFF. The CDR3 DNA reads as TGCGCCAGCAGCTTGGCCGGGACTGACAGGAACACTGAAGCTTTCTTT. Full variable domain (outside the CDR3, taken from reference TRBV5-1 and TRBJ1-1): KAGVTQTPRYLIKTRGQQVTLSCSPISGHRSVSWYQQTPGQGLQFLFEYFSETQRNKGNFPGRFSGRQFSNSRSEMNVSTLELGDSALYLCASSLAGTDRNTEAFFGQGTRLTVV.

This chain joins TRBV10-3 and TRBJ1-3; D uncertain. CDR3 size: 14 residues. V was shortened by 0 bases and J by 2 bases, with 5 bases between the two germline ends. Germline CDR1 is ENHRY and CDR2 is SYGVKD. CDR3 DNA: TGTGCCATCAGTGAGTCAGGAACTGGAAACACCATATATTTT. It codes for CAISESGTGNTIYF.

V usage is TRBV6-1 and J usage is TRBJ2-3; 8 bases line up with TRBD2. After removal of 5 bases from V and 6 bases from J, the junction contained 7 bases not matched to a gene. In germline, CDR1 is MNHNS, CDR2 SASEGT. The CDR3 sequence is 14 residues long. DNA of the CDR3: TGTGCCAGCAGTCTTAGCGGGGAGGTGGATACGCAGTATTTT. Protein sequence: CASSLSGEVDTQYF.

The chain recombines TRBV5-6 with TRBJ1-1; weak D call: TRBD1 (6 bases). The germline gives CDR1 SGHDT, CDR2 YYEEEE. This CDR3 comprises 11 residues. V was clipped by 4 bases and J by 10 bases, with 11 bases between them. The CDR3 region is CASSLEGGAFF. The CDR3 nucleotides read TGTGCCAGCAGCCTCGAGGGGGGAGCTTTCTTT.

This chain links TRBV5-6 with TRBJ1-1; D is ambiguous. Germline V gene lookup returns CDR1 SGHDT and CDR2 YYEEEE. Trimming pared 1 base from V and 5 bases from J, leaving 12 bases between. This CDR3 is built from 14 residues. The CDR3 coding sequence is TGTGCCAGCAGCTTGACCGTGCTAAGAACTGAAGCTTTCTTT. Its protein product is CASSLTVLRTEAFF.

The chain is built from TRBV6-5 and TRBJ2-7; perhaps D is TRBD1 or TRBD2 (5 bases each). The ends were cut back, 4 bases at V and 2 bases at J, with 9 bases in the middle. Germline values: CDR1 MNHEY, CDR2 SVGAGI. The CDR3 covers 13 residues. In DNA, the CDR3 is TGTGCCAGCAGTTCTTGGGGGACCTACGAGCAGTACTTC. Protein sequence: CASSSWGTYEQYF.

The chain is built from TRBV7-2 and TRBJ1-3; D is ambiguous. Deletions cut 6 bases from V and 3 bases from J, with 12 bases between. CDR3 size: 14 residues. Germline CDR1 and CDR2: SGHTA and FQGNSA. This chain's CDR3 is CASRPPGIGNTIYF. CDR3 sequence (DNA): TGTGCCAGCAGGCCCCCGGGGATTGGAAACACCATATATTTT.

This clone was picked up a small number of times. The CDR3 region is CASSPFGYEQYF. The CDR3 nucleotides are TGTGCCAGCAGCCCGTTTGGCTACGAGCAGTACTTC. This chain joins TRBV14 and TRBJ2-7; D not certain. Trimming took off 4 bases at V and 3 bases at J, with 7 bases between the two ends. Per the germline V gene, CDR1 is SGHDN and CDR2 is FVKESK. This CDR3 is built from 12 residues.

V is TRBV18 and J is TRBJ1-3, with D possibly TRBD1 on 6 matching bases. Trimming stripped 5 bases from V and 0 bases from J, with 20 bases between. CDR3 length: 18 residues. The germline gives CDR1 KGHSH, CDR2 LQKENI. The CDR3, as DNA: TGTGCCAGCTCAACAAAACCGGGACACGCAAGCTCTGGAAACACCATATATTTT. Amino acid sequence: CASSTKPGHASSGNTIYF.

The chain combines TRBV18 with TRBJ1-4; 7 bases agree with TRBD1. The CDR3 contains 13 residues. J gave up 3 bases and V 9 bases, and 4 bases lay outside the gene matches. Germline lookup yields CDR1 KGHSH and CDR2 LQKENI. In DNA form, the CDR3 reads TGTGCCAGTACGGGACAGTCTAATGAAAAACTGTTTTTT. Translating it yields CASTGQSNEKLFF.

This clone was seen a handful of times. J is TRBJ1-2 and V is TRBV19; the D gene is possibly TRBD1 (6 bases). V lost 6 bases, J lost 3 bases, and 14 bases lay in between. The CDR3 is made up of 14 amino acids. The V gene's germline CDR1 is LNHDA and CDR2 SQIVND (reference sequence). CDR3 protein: CASSAGARDYGYTF. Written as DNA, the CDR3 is TGTGCCAGTAGCGCAGGGGCGAGGGACTATGGCTACACCTTC.

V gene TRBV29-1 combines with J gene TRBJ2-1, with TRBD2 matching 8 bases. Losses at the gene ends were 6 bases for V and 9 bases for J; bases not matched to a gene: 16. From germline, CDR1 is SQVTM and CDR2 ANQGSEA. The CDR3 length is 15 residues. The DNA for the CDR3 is TGCAGCGTATCCCCGAGCGGGAGTGGAAGTAGTGAGCAGTTCTTC. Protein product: CSVSPSGSGSSEQFF.

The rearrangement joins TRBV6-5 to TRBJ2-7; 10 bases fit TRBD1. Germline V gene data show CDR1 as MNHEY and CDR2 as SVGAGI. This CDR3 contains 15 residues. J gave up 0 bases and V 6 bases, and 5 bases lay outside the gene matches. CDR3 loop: CASSPGQGFSYEQYF. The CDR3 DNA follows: TGTGCCAGCAGCCCGGGACAGGGGTTCTCCTACGAGCAGTACTTC.

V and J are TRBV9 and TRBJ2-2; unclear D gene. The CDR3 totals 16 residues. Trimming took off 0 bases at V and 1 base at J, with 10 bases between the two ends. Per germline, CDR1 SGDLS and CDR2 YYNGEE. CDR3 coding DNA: TGTGCCAGCAGCGTAGCGGCTAACCAGAACACCGGGGAGCTGTTTTTT. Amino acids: CASSVAANQNTGELFF.

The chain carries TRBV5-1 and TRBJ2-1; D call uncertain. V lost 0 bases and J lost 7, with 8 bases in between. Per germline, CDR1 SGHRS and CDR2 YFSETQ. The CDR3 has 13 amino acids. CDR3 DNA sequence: TGCGCCAGCAGCTTGGATCATCAAAATGAGCAGTTCTTC. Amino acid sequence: CASSLDHQNEQFF.

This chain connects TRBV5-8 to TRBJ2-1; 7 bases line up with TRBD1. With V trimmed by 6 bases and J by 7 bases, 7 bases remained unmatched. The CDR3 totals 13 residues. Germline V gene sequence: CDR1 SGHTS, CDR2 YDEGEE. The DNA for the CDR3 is TGTGCCAGCAACGACAGGGTGAATAATGAGCAGTTCTTC. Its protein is CASNDRVNNEQFF.

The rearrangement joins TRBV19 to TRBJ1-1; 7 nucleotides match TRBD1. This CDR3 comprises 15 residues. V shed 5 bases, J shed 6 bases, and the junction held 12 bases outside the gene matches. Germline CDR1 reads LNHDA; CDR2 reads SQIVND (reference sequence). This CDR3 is CASSPSTGKRAEAFF. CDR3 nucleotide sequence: TGTGCCAGTAGTCCGTCGACAGGGAAGAGGGCTGAAGCTTTCTTT.

CDR3 bases: TGTGCCAGCCGGGAAGGGCCATGGGATACGCAGTATTTT. Encoded protein: CASREGPWDTQYF. This chain links TRBV6-5 with TRBJ2-3; maybe TRBD2 (5 bases). Trimming took off 8 bases at V and 6 bases at J, with 15 bases between the two ends. CDR3 length: 13 amino acids. CDR1 and CDR2 from the germline V gene are MNHEY and SVGAGI.

The CDR3 here is CASSLGGGPNTGELFF. The CDR3 nucleotides are TGTGCCAGCAGTTTGGGGGGAGGCCCGAACACCGGGGAGCTGTTTTTT. J is TRBJ2-2 and V is TRBV6-6, with D perhaps matching TRBD2 (6 bases). The CDR3 totals 16 residues. CDR1 is MNHNY, CDR2 SVGAGI, per germline (reference sequence). The germline V and J ends were trimmed by 4 bases and 0 bases, with 12 bases remaining between them.